The 13 T cell receptor beta chains reported below all come from one sample, sequenced in a study of cytomegalovirus exposure and HLA in healthy donors. PCR was performed using 60 Vbeta and 13 Jbeta primers. Sequencing was performed with immunoSEQ multiplex PCR; in TCRdb, only in-frame clones are kept and a portion is missing. The table lists 200,000 to 250,000 clones, approximately 79% of them singletons. The sequencing input was PBMCs. Receptors originate from a man in his forties or fifties in good health and CMV-seronegative.

The chain's CDR3 is CASSLAFSPDTQYF. CDR3 nucleotides: TGCGCCAGCAGCCTTGCCTTTAGCCCAGATACGCAGTATTTT. The V gene is TRBV5-1, the J gene TRBJ2-3, with D hard to call. Germline V gives CDR1 SGHRS, CDR2 YFSETQ. The V end lost 4 bases, the J end lost 4 bases, and 13 bases lay between the germline ends. The length of the CDR3 is 14 residues.

The genes are TRBV28 and TRBJ1-2, with 9 nucleotides matching TRBD1. The germline V gene has CDR1 MDHEN and CDR2 SYDVKM. This CDR3 is built from 15 residues. Trimming took 3 bases from V and 4 from J; bases not matched to a gene: 6. The CDR3 sequence is CASSFATGGGYGYTF. In DNA form, the CDR3 reads TGTGCCAGCAGTTTCGCAACAGGGGGCGGCTATGGCTACACCTTC.

The rearrangement links TRBV30 to TRBJ1-4; D unclear. Germline lookup yields CDR1 GTSNPN and CDR2 SVGIG (reference sequence). The CDR3 is made up of 15 amino acids. Trimming shortened V by 3 bases and J by 5 bases, and 16 bases separated the two germline ends. The DNA for the CDR3 is TGTGCCTGGAGGCGCACGAGGGCTCTAAATGAAAAACTGTTTTTT. It specifies CAWRRTRALNEKLFF.

This clone has a handful of counts. The rearrangement joins TRBV2 to TRBJ2-1, with 9 nucleotides matching TRBD1. The V and J ends lost 6 bases and 5 bases, in that order; junction bases with no gene match: 5. The germline gives CDR1 SNHLY, CDR2 FYNNEI. This CDR3 contains 14 residues. The CDR3 nucleotides are TGTGCCAGCAGCCGGGACAGGGTAAACAATGAGCAGTTCTTC. It translates to CASSRDRVNNEQFF.

This clone has more than one count but fewer than ten. The CDR3 region is CASTPSGYGANVLTF. The DNA of the CDR3 is TGTGCCAGCACACCCTCAGGGTATGGGGCCAACGTCCTGACTTTC. V and J are TRBV2 and TRBJ2-6, with D possibly TRBD1 on 5 matching bases. Germline CDR1 SNHLY, CDR2 FYNNEI. The CDR3 consists of 15 residues. Trimming took 7 bases from V and 3 from J, leaving 13 bases between them.

The chain links TRBV7-2 to TRBJ2-5; 8 positions match TRBD2. Per the germline V gene, CDR1 is SGHTA and CDR2 is FQGNSA. The ends lost 5 bases at V and 3 bases at J; junction bases unmatched: 5. This CDR3 contains 14 residues. The chain's CDR3 is CASSPGTRKETQYF. CDR3 in DNA: TGTGCCAGCAGCCCTGGGACTAGGAAAGAGACCCAGTACTTC.

The chain has TRBV11-2 and TRBJ2-3; D remains unclear. The V end was cut by 6 bases, the J end by 4 bases, with 8 bases between. Germline V gene sequence: CDR1 SGHAT, CDR2 FQNNGV. This CDR3 is built from 12 residues. This CDR3 reads CASREISDTQYF. CDR3 coding DNA: TGTGCCAGCAGGGAGATCTCAGATACGCAGTATTTT.

This rearrangement joins TRBV18 to TRBJ1-5, with D unclear. CDR1 and CDR2 (germline): KGHSH, LQKENI. V was cut by 6 bases and J by 2 bases, with 11 bases left in between. The CDR3 has 14 amino acids. The CDR3 DNA is TGTGCCAGCTCCCGGGAGGTGGGCAATCAGCCCCAGCATTTT. This encodes CASSREVGNQPQHF.

This chain joins TRBV7-2 and TRBJ2-7; possible D gene TRBD1, 6 bases. V lost 3 bases, J lost 3 bases, and 9 bases lay in between. Germline lookup yields CDR1 SGHTA and CDR2 FQGNSA. The CDR3 runs 13 residues. The CDR3 bases are TGTGCCAGCAGCTTTAGAGGGGGCTACGAGCAGTACTTC. It specifies CASSFRGGYEQYF.

This chain uses TRBV7-3 with TRBJ2-1; TRBD1 aligns across 7 bases. There are 14 residues in the CDR3. J was trimmed by 7 bases and V by 4 bases; bases with no gene match: 7. CDR1 is SGHTA, CDR2 FQGTGA, per germline. The CDR3 protein is CASSSDRVNNEQFF. The CDR3 nucleotides are TGTGCCAGCAGCTCTGACAGGGTTAATAATGAGCAGTTCTTC. Variable domain in full (rest from reference TRBV7-3 and TRBJ2-1): GAGVSQTPSNKVTEKGKYVELRCDPISGHTALYWYRQSLGQGPEFLIYFQGTGAADDSGLPNDRFFAVRPEGSVSTLKIQRTERGDSAVYLCASSSDRVNNEQFFGPGTRLTVL.

The chain combines TRBV19 with TRBJ2-1; 8 nucleotides agree with TRBD2. This CDR3 is 16 amino acids long. CDR1 and CDR2 (germline): LNHDA, SQIVND (reference sequence). The trim removed 3 bases at V and 9 bases at J, leaving 13 bases unmatched. The CDR3 is CASSIPGLAPSGEQFF. In DNA, the CDR3 is TGTGCCAGTAGTATCCCAGGACTAGCCCCGTCGGGTGAGCAGTTCTTC.

The gene calls are TRBV5-1 and TRBJ1-1, with D unresolved. The CDR3 runs 16 residues. The V and J ends lost 0 bases and 4 bases respectively, with 16 bases between them. Per the germline V gene, CDR1 is SGHRS and CDR2 is YFSETQ. The CDR3: CASSLAAVQDPTEAFF. In nucleotides, the CDR3 is TGCGCCAGCAGCTTGGCAGCGGTTCAGGACCCCACTGAAGCTTTCTTT.

The chain combines TRBV27 with TRBJ2-7; TRBD2 agrees at 8 bases. V gave up 5 bases and J gave up 3 bases; unmatched junction bases: 6. Per the germline V gene, CDR1 is MNHEY and CDR2 is SMNVEV (reference sequence). CDR3 length: 14 residues. CDR3 sequence (DNA): TGTGCCAGCAGTCCTGGAGCGGGAGACTACGAGCAGTACTTC. It yields the protein CASSPGAGDYEQYF.